The 21 T cell receptor beta chains below come from one sample, sequenced in a study of radiotherapy plus CTLA-4 blockade in lung cancer. Produced via immunoSEQ multiplex PCR; TCRdb's table is partial and in-frame only. The table has more than 75,000 clones, around 79% seen once. The sequencing used peripheral blood, collected from a patient treated with radiotherapy plus ipilimumab. The receptor source for this set is a human donor with non-small cell lung cancer who had a partial response to radiotherapy plus ipilimumab. Some clones in this sample may be carry-over from other donors' samples.

This chain joins TRBV29-1 and TRBJ2-1; D is possibly TRBD1 (6 bases). The CDR3 spans 13 residues. The germline gives CDR1 SQVTM, CDR2 ANQGSEA. V was shortened by 1 base and J by 9 bases, with 13 bases between the two germline ends. CDR3 DNA: TGCAGCGTTGAAGCGGTCTCAGGGGTTGAGCAGTTCTTC. Translating it yields CSVEAVSGVEQFF.

The V call is TRBV7-2, the J call TRBJ1-1; 9 bases map to TRBD1. Germline trimming cut 0 bases from V and 4 bases from J; bases unmatched to any gene: 6. This CDR3 is 16 amino acids long. Per the germline V gene, CDR1 is SGHTA and CDR2 is FQGNSA. CDR3 sequence: CASSLAGQGLTTEAFF. The CDR3 nucleotides read TGTGCCAGCAGCTTAGCGGGACAGGGATTGACCACTGAAGCTTTCTTT.

This sequence joins TRBV9 and TRBJ1-6; TRBD1 matches 8 bases. There are 15 residues in the CDR3. Germline assignment: CDR1 SGDLS and CDR2 YYNGEE. V dropped 4 bases and J dropped 7; count of bases not matched to a gene: 7. The CDR3 region is CASSPSGQGNSPLHF. The CDR3 nucleotides read TGTGCCAGCAGCCCCTCCGGACAGGGAAATTCACCCCTCCACTTT.

The rearrangement joins TRBV9 to TRBJ1-3; D is perhaps TRBD1 (5 bases). Looked up from germline, CDR1 is SGDLS and CDR2 is YYNGEE. Trimming took off 4 bases at V and 0 bases at J, with 17 bases between the two ends. The CDR3 extends over 17 amino acids. The CDR3 bases are TGTGCCAGCAGCTTACTCGACAGCTCTAGCTCTGGAAACACCATATATTTT. It translates to CASSLLDSSSSGNTIYF.

This clone was counted once. The chain is built from TRBV7-6 and TRBJ2-5, with D possibly being TRBD2 (6 bases). The V end was cut by 8 bases, the J end by 4 bases, with 17 bases between. The CDR3 runs to 14 residues. The germline V gene encodes CDR1 SGHVS and CDR2 FNYEAQ. The CDR3 DNA sequence: TGTGCCAGCGGGGTACTTGGGGGGAGAGAGACCCAGTACTTC. This gives the protein CASGVLGGRETQYF.

This clone has more than one count but fewer than ten. CDR3 coding DNA: TGTGCCAGCAGCCCTTCCCCGGGACAGGGTTTCTCCTACGAGCAGTACTTC. Translation gives CASSPSPGQGFSYEQYF. The V gene is TRBV21-1, the J gene TRBJ2-7; the D call TRBD1 from the table was never checked on the DNA. TRBV21-1 is a pseudogene. The CDR3 contains 17 residues.

The chain carries TRBV15 and TRBJ2-1; TRBD1 might be the D (5 bases). The germline V and J ends were trimmed by 5 bases and 7 bases, with 12 bases remaining between them. Looked up from germline, CDR1 is LNHNV and CDR2 is YYDKDF (reference sequence). The CDR3 has 13 residues. The CDR3 DNA reads as TGTGCCACCAGCCCGCCAGGGCGGAATGAGCAGTTCTTC. Protein sequence: CATSPPGRNEQFF.

This chain connects TRBV5-1 to TRBJ2-7; no firm D call. Germline V lookup: CDR1 SGHRS, CDR2 YFSETQ. Trimming shortened V by 0 bases and J by 7 bases, and 14 bases separated the two germline ends. The CDR3 runs 14 residues. The CDR3 DNA is TGCGCCAGCAGCTTGGGGCTAGTAGGATGGGAGCAGTACTTC. The encoded protein is CASSLGLVGWEQYF.

This clone was counted between two and nine times. J is TRBJ2-7 and V is TRBV6-5; D uncertain. The germline V gene has CDR1 MNHEY and CDR2 SVGAGI. The V and J ends lost 5 bases and 5 bases respectively, with 16 bases between them. CDR3 length equals 14 residues. The CDR3 coding sequence is TGTGCCAGCAGTGATCTGGGTTTTCAGGACGAGCAGTACTTC. It translates to CASSDLGFQDEQYF.

The chain combines TRBV7-6 with TRBJ1-5; possibly TRBD1 for D (5 bases). With 5 bases removed from V and 9 bases from J, the gap between germline ends came to 23 bases. The CDR3 covers 16 residues. CDR1 and CDR2 from the germline V gene are SGHVS and FNYEAQ. The CDR3 sequence: CASSASSAGQGTPQHF. The CDR3 DNA is TGTGCCAGCAGCGCATCCAGCGCCGGTCAGGGAACGCCCCAGCATTTT.

The chain joins TRBV28 to TRBJ2-7, with TRBD1 matching 7 bases. The germline gives CDR1 MDHEN, CDR2 SYDVKM. This CDR3 has 14 amino acids. Germline trimming cut 2 bases from V and 2 bases from J; bases unmatched to any gene: 3. The CDR3 DNA follows: TGTGCCAGCAGTTTAAAACAGGGGACCTACGAGCAGTACTTC. Protein product: CASSLKQGTYEQYF.

This chain links TRBV7-8 with TRBJ1-1; 9 positions match TRBD1. The CDR3 consists of 16 residues. V was pared by 2 bases and J by 0 bases, with 4 bases of the junction left unmatched. The V gene's germline CDR1 is SGHVS and CDR2 FQNEAQ. CDR3 amino acids: CASSLTGGGMNTEAFF. The CDR3 DNA reads TGTGCCAGCAGCTTAACAGGGGGCGGGATGAACACTGAAGCTTTCTTT.

This chain links TRBV7-6 with TRBJ1-3, with D hard to call. V lost 6 bases and J lost 2, with 14 bases in between. The CDR3 runs 15 residues. Germline V gene sequence: CDR1 SGHVS, CDR2 FNYEAQ. CDR3 sequence: CASSLTETAGNTIYF. The CDR3 DNA reads as TGTGCCAGCAGTCTCACAGAGACGGCTGGAAACACCATATATTTT.

J is TRBJ2-1 and V is TRBV19; 7 nucleotides agree with TRBD2. Germline loops: CDR1 LNHDA, CDR2 SQIVND (reference sequence). This CDR3 is built from 16 residues. The V and J ends lost 3 bases and 3 bases, in that order; junction bases with no gene match: 8. Here the CDR3 DNA reads TGTGCCAGTAGTATTTCTAGTAGCGGGTTCTACAATGAGCAGTTCTTC. This translates into CASSISSSGFYNEQFF.

This clone was found a few times. The chain carries TRBV5-4 and TRBJ2-3; unclear D gene. The germline V gene encodes CDR1 SGHNT and CDR2 YYREEE (reference sequence). This CDR3 is 11 amino acids long. Trimming stripped 6 bases from V and 1 base from J, with 3 bases between. CDR3 nucleotides: TGTGCCAGCACCGGCACAGATACGCAGTATTTT. Protein product: CASTGTDTQYF.

This chain connects TRBV21-1 to TRBJ2-1; whether TRBD1, the table's D call, matches the DNA was not checked. TRBV21-1 is shown as a pseudogene. This CDR3 contains 12 residues. CDR3 in amino acids: CASSHKYNEQFF. The CDR3 region has the DNA TGTGCCAGCAGTCACAAATACAATGAGCAGTTCTTC.

V usage is TRBV10-1 and J usage is TRBJ2-3; possibly TRBD1 for D (6 bases). This CDR3 has 17 amino acids. Germline CDR1 and CDR2: WNHNN and SYGVQD (reference sequence). Trimming shortened V by 0 bases and J by 1 base, and 14 bases separated the two germline ends. The CDR3 spells CASSESTGDYGTDTQYF. The CDR3 DNA reads as TGCGCCAGCAGTGAGTCGACAGGCGATTATGGCACAGATACGCAGTATTTT.

V and J are TRBV28 and TRBJ2-7, with 7 bases that match TRBD2. CDR3 length: 14 amino acids. Germline V CDR1 and CDR2: MDHEN, SYDVKM. V trimming: 3 bases; J trimming: 6 bases; junction bases outside the gene matches: 8. The CDR3 DNA reads as TGTGCCAGCAGTTTTTCTGTGGGAGGGATCGAGCAGTACTTC. Translation: CASSFSVGGIEQYF. The complete variable domain, with remaining parts taken from reference TRBV28 and TRBJ2-7, reads DVKVTQSSRYLVKRTGEKVFLECVQDMDHENMFWYRQDPGLGLRLIYFSYDVKMKEKGDIPEGYSVSREKKERFSLILESASTNQTSMYLCASSFSVGGIEQYFGPGTRLTVT.

The chain links TRBV7-6 to TRBJ2-5; 9 positions agree with TRBD2. The DNA matches TRBJ2-7 better at its end, which makes the J call doubtful. Per the germline V gene, CDR1 is SGHVS and CDR2 is FNYEAQ. The CDR3 consists of 16 residues. CDR3 nucleotide sequence: TGTGCCAGCAGCTTATACGTTAGCGGGAGCTCCTACGAGCAGTACTTC. It is translated as CASSLYVSGSSYEQYF.

The CDR3 DNA follows: TGCGCCAGCAGCCAAGTCAAGGGGGCAGGCACAGATACGCAGTATTTT. Translation: CASSQVKGAGTDTQYF. This chain connects TRBV4-3 to TRBJ2-3; TRBD1 matches at 7 bases. The length of the CDR3 is 16 residues. Per the germline V gene, CDR1 is LGHNA and CDR2 is YSLEER. V trimming: 1 base; J trimming: 1 base; junction bases outside the gene matches: 5.

The rearrangement uses TRBV6-1 and TRBJ2-5, with 8 bases aligning to TRBD2. CDR1 is MNHNS and CDR2 is SASEGT in the germline V gene. V gave up 5 bases and J gave up 9 bases; unmatched junction bases: 11. The CDR3 is 14 amino acids. CDR3 bases: TGTGCCAGCAGTCCGGGGGGGCGGGAGGCCGCCCAGTACTTC. It yields the protein CASSPGGREAAQYF.